One sample yielded the 30 T cell receptor beta chains listed below, sequenced in a study of T cell responses to AZD1222 COVID-19 vaccine. Repertoires were generated with immunoSEQ multiplex PCR, while TCRdb's copy carries only in-frame clones and drops some. The table has 100,000 to 150,000 clones, about 89% seen once. Sequenced material: peripheral blood, taken 28 days after the second AZD1222 dose. The receptor set was obtained from an adult who received the AZD1222 COVID-19 vaccine.

V usage is TRBV3-1 (or the pseudogene TRBV3-2) and J usage is TRBJ1-1; tentatively, D is TRBD1 (5 bases). CDR1 LGHDT and CDR2 YNNKEL come from the germline V gene (reference sequence). This CDR3 contains 17 residues. The V end lost 3 bases, the J end lost 6 bases, and 23 bases lay between the germline ends. The CDR3 here is CASSHLPGLIGVAEAFF. The CDR3 DNA reads TGTGCCAGCAGCCACCTCCCGGGACTAATAGGGGTCGCTGAAGCTTTCTTT.

DNA for the CDR3: TGTGCCAGTAGTAGTTCTAGCGGGAGGGCCAGGAAGAATGAGCAGTTCTTC. It yields the protein CASSSSSGRARKNEQFF. The chain links TRBV19 to TRBJ2-1; 12 nucleotides match TRBD2. Trimming removed 4 bases from V and 7 bases from J; junction bases left unmatched: 11. CDR1 and CDR2 (germline): LNHDA, SQIVND (reference sequence). This CDR3 has 17 amino acids.

Here the CDR3 reads CASSPLRASSYEQYF. The CDR3, as DNA: TGTGCCAGCAGTCCACTCAGGGCCTCCTCCTACGAGCAGTACTTC. The chain joins TRBV6-2 or TRBV6-3 to TRBJ2-7; tentative D call: TRBD1 (5 bases). This CDR3 spans 15 amino acids. V was clipped by 5 bases and J by 0 bases, with 14 bases between them. The V gene's germline CDR1 is MNHEY and CDR2 SVGEGT.

The gene calls are TRBV7-9 and TRBJ2-1; tentative D call: TRBD2 (6 bases). The CDR3 consists of 15 residues. V lost 5 bases and J lost 7, with 18 bases in between. Per germline, CDR1 SEHNR and CDR2 FQNEAQ (reference sequence). CDR3 protein: CASSEGGSRGNEQFF. DNA of the CDR3: TGTGCCAGCAGCGAAGGTGGATCCCGGGGGAATGAGCAGTTCTTC.

The CDR3 is CASSQGRVADTQYF. CDR3 nucleotide sequence: TGCGCCAGCAGCCAGGGGCGCGTGGCAGATACGCAGTATTTT. The chain links TRBV4-3 to TRBJ2-3; D is possibly TRBD1 (5 bases). The CDR3 is 14 amino acids. The germline V gene has CDR1 LGHNA and CDR2 YSLEER. V lost 3 bases, J lost 4 bases, and 11 bases lay in between.

The chain joins TRBV11-3 to TRBJ2-7; D remains unclear. The germline gives CDR1 SGHNT, CDR2 YENEEA. V dropped 4 bases and J dropped 1 base, with 23 bases sitting between them. The CDR3 has 18 amino acids. The DNA for the CDR3 is TGTGCCAGCAGCTCAACCCCCTCATTGGGCAGTCAATCCTACGAGCAGTACTTC. It encodes CASSSTPSLGSQSYEQYF.

The CDR3 reads CASSFNREGSDNEQFF. As DNA, the CDR3 is TGTGCCAGCAGTTTTAATCGAGAGGGATCGGACAATGAGCAGTTCTTC. V and J are TRBV27 and TRBJ2-1; D may be TRBD2 (5 bases). Trimming cost V 3 bases and J 5 bases, with 17 bases left between them. The CDR3 is made up of 16 amino acids. From germline, CDR1 is MNHEY and CDR2 SMNVEV (reference sequence).

The V call is TRBV5-1, the J call TRBJ1-6; D not certain. The CDR3 spans 15 residues. V shed 4 bases and J shed 4 bases, with 12 bases lying between them. The germline gives CDR1 SGHRS, CDR2 YFSETQ. CDR3 in DNA: TGCGCCAGCAGCCCTGATGACGGTTATAATTCACCCCTCCACTTT. Its translation: CASSPDDGYNSPLHF.

The CDR3 DNA is TGTGCCAGCAGTTACGGGACAGGGAGTTATGGCTACACCTTC. Translating gives CASSYGTGSYGYTF. V is TRBV6-5 and J is TRBJ1-2, with 9 bases lining up with TRBD1. Germline values: CDR1 MNHEY, CDR2 SVGAGI. The junction had 3 bases not matched to a gene; V was cut back by 2 bases and J by 5 bases. The CDR3 is 14 residues long.

The rearrangement uses TRBV7-3 and TRBJ1-1; the D is unclear. Trimming removed 8 bases from V and 3 bases from J, with 13 bases in between. The CDR3 sequence is 13 residues long. CDR1 and CDR2 (germline): SGHTA, FQGTGA. CDR3 region: CASARRADTEAFF. CDR3 sequence (DNA): TGTGCCAGCGCCCGACGGGCGGACACTGAAGCTTTCTTT.

The gene calls are TRBV7-9 and TRBJ2-2; no definite D call. Trimming stripped 4 bases from V and 7 bases from J, with 7 bases between. Germline lookup yields CDR1 SEHNR and CDR2 FQNEAQ (reference sequence). There are 12 residues in the CDR3. The CDR3 spells CASSSPLGELFF. The CDR3, as DNA: TGTGCCAGCAGCTCTCCCCTCGGGGAGCTGTTTTTT.

V is TRBV28 and J is TRBJ2-2, with D perhaps TRBD2 (5 bases). The CDR3 runs 15 residues. Germline V lookup: CDR1 MDHEN, CDR2 SYDVKM. The V and J ends lost 2 bases and 2 bases respectively, with 9 bases between them. Here the CDR3 DNA reads TGTGCCAGCAGTTTAGCGGGCTTCAACACCGGGGAGCTGTTTTTT. This codes for CASSLAGFNTGELFF.

As for this clone: Germline and junction disagree at one end, which may indicate a read error. The genes are TRBV4-1 and TRBJ1-2, with D possibly being TRBD1 (5 bases). CDR3 length: 15 amino acids. Germline V gene lookup returns CDR1 MGHRA and CDR2 YSYEKL. The CDR3 loop reads CASSQDPGPARGVAF. The DNA for the CDR3 is TGCGCCAGCAGCCAAGATCCTGGACCCGCGAGGGGTGTTGCCTTC.

The chain is built from TRBV7-8 and TRBJ2-2; no reliable D call. The V gene's germline CDR1 is SGHVS and CDR2 FQNEAQ. There are 14 residues in the CDR3. Trimming pared 2 bases from V and 6 bases from J, leaving 10 bases between. CDR3 sequence (DNA): TGTGCCAGCAGCTTAAGTGAGGTGGCCGGGGAGCTGTTTTTT. Translated: CASSLSEVAGELFF.

The CDR3 DNA sequence: TGTGCCAGCAGTTCCCGGACTCCAGATACGCAGTATTTT. Translation gives CASSSRTPDTQYF. V usage is TRBV6-6 and J usage is TRBJ2-3; D possibly corresponds to TRBD2 (5 bases). The CDR3 extends over 13 amino acids. Germline CDR1 MNHNY, CDR2 SVGAGI (reference sequence). V shed 4 bases and J shed 4 bases, with 9 bases lying between them.

This chain links TRBV20-1 with TRBJ2-1; 7 bases fit TRBD1. Trimming cost V 3 bases and J 5 bases; bases outside gene matches: 13. Per the germline V gene, CDR1 is DFQATT and CDR2 is SNEGSKA (reference sequence). This CDR3 is 16 amino acids long. The CDR3, as DNA: TGCAGTGCTAGTCCCCCCCCGGGACAGAAGGACAATGAGCAGTTCTTC. Translation gives CSASPPPGQKDNEQFF.

This sequence joins TRBV4-2 and TRBJ1-1; possibly TRBD1 for D (5 bases). With 4 bases removed from V and 1 base from J, the gap between germline ends came to 16 bases. The germline V gene encodes CDR1 LGHNA and CDR2 YNFKEQ. This CDR3 is built from 16 residues. CDR3 loop: CASSRTRGTENTEAFF. DNA of the CDR3: TGTGCCAGCAGCCGGACCCGAGGGACGGAGAACACTGAAGCTTTCTTT.

The sample holds a few counts of this clone. J is TRBJ2-5 and V is TRBV14; a weak D match, TRBD2 (5 bases). CDR3 length equals 13 residues. Trimming stripped 3 bases from V and 4 bases from J, with 9 bases between. CDR1 and CDR2 (germline): SGHDN, FVKESK. The CDR3, as DNA: TGTGCCAGCAGCCATCGACTATCAGAGACCCAGTACTTC. It yields the protein CASSHRLSETQYF.

This sequence joins TRBV6-5 and TRBJ2-7, with D possibly being TRBD1 (5 bases). Trimming stripped 4 bases from V and 1 base from J, with 14 bases between. The CDR3 contains 15 residues. CDR1 MNHEY and CDR2 SVGAGI come from the germline V gene. The CDR3 nucleotides are TGTGCCAGCAGTTCCAGCAGGGCCCGTTCCTACGAGCAGTACTTC. This translates into CASSSSRARSYEQYF.

This clone was picked up one time. The rearrangement joins TRBV29-1 to TRBJ2-7; D may correspond to TRBD1 or TRBD2 (7 bases each). The germline gives CDR1 SQVTM, CDR2 ANQGSEA. The CDR3 runs 14 residues. With 6 bases removed from V and 7 bases from J, the gap between germline ends came to 22 bases. CDR3 sequence reads: CSVVARGGLGEQYF. CDR3 DNA sequence: TGCAGCGTGGTGGCCAGGGGGGGTCTGGGTGAGCAGTACTTC.

The gene calls are TRBV7-6 and TRBJ2-7; the match to TRBD1 covers 7 bases. This CDR3 spans 15 amino acids. With 5 bases clipped from V and 1 base from J, the junction kept 8 bases outside the gene matches. Per germline, CDR1 SGHVS and CDR2 FNYEAQ. The CDR3 sequence is CASSLNRGMSYEQYF. Here the CDR3 DNA reads TGTGCCAGCAGCCTTAACAGGGGTATGTCCTACGAGCAGTACTTC.

V gene TRBV29-1 combines with J gene TRBJ1-2, with a tentative D call TRBD1 (5 bases). The CDR3 is 17 amino acids. The germline V gene encodes CDR1 SQVTM and CDR2 ANQGSEA. Between the trimmed V and J ends, which lost 6 bases and 4 bases, there was a span of 27 bases. CDR3 nucleotide sequence: TGCAGCGTGGCGATGGGGGGTTTCAAGCAAGGTATCTATGGCTACACCTTC. It specifies CSVAMGGFKQGIYGYTF. Complete variable domain (other parts from reference TRBV29-1 and TRBJ1-2): SAVISQKPSRDICQRGTSLTIQCQVDSQVTMMFWYRQQPGQSLTLIATANQGSEATYESGFVIDKFPISRPNLTFSTLTVSNMSPEDSSIYLCSVAMGGFKQGIYGYTFGSGTRLTVV.

CDR3 region: CASSQVGPTEAFF. The CDR3 nucleotides read TGCGCCAGCAGCCAAGTCGGACCTACTGAAGCTTTCTTT. J is TRBJ1-1 and V is TRBV4-1; D not resolved. The CDR3 covers 13 residues. V lost 1 base to trimming and J lost 5 bases, with 8 bases between them. CDR1 and CDR2 from the germline V gene are MGHRA and YSYEKL.

Details on this clone: One junction end does not reproduce the germline sequence, and a read error may be involved. The chain couples TRBV5-1 to TRBJ2-2; 8 bases are a match to TRBD1. In germline, CDR1 is SGHRS, CDR2 YFSETQ. The CDR3 covers 15 residues. The CDR3 sequence: CASSLDRAYTGELFF. The CDR3 DNA is TGCGCCAGCAGTTTGGACAGGGCGTATACCGGGGAGCTGTTTTTT. The full variable domain, completed using reference TRBV5-1 and TRBJ2-2, is KAGVTQTPRYLIKTRGQQVTLSCSPISGHRSVSWYQQTPGQGLQFLFEYFSETQRNKGNFPGRFSGRQFSNSRSEMNVSTLELGDSALYLCASSLDRAYTGELFFGEGSRLTVL.

The chain joins TRBV28 to TRBJ2-7; TRBD1 matches 9 bases. Trimming removed 2 bases from V and 1 base from J; junction bases left unmatched: 6. The CDR3 has 16 residues. Germline V gives CDR1 MDHEN, CDR2 SYDVKM. CDR3 region: CASSLDGTGRSYEQYF. The DNA for the CDR3 is TGTGCCAGCAGTTTAGATGGGACAGGGAGATCCTACGAGCAGTACTTC.

This clone was detected once. V usage is TRBV10-3 and J usage is TRBJ1-5; unclear D gene. The CDR3 length is 15 residues. Germline CDR1 and CDR2: ENHRY and SYGVKD. The V and J ends lost 2 bases and 1 base respectively, with 9 bases between them. The CDR3 nucleotides read TGTGCCATCAGTGAGGGAGTGGGGAGCAATCAGCCCCAGCATTTT. It codes for CAISEGVGSNQPQHF.

The sample holds a few counts of this clone. The chain uses TRBV5-5 and TRBJ2-3; D remains ambiguous. V shed 0 bases and J shed 6 bases, with 5 bases lying between them. The CDR3 runs 12 residues. Germline V lookup: CDR1 SGHKS, CDR2 YYEKEE (reference sequence). The CDR3 DNA reads as TGTGCCAGCAGCTTGGGCGTTGATACGCAGTATTTT. It yields the protein CASSLGVDTQYF.

The rearrangement joins TRBV24-1 to TRBJ2-3; D not resolved. Germline values: CDR1 KGHDR, CDR2 SFDVKD. The ends were cut back, 5 bases at V and 3 bases at J, with 8 bases in the middle. This CDR3 is built from 13 residues. DNA for the CDR3: TGTGCCACCAGTGCTTCTCGAACAGATACGCAGTATTTT. Translated, it gives CATSASRTDTQYF.

The V gene is TRBV11-2, the J gene TRBJ1-1, with D possibly being TRBD1 (5 bases). The germline V gene encodes CDR1 SGHAT and CDR2 FQNNGV. The ends were cut back, 5 bases at V and 11 bases at J, with 24 bases in the middle. CDR3 size: 15 residues. The CDR3 DNA reads as TGTGCCAGCAGCCCGGGAGAGGGGTCACGGACTTTGGCTTTCTTT. Protein sequence: CASSPGEGSRTLAFF.

The V call is TRBV6-5, the J call TRBJ2-1; TRBD2 might be the D (6 bases). This CDR3 comprises 15 residues. The V end was cut by 5 bases, the J end by 0 bases, with 11 bases between. The germline gives CDR1 MNHEY, CDR2 SVGAGI. The CDR3 protein is CASSRGLNSYNEQFF. The DNA of the CDR3 is TGTGCCAGCAGTAGGGGACTTAACTCCTACAATGAGCAGTTCTTC.